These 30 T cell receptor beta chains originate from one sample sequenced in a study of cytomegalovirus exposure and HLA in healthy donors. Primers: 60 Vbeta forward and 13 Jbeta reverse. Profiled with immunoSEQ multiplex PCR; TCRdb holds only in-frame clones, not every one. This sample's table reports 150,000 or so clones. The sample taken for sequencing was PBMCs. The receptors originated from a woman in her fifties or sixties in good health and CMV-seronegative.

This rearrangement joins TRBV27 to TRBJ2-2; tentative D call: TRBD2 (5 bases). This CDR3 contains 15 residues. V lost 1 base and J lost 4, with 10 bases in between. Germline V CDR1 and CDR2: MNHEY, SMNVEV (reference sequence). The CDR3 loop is CASSLYAGGTGELFF. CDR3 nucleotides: TGTGCCAGCAGTTTATATGCGGGCGGCACCGGGGAGCTGTTTTTT.

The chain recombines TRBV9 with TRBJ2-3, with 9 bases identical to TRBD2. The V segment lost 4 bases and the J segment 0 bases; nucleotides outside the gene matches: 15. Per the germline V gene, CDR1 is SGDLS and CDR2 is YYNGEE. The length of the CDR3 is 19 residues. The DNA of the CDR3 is TGTGCCAGCAGCCCGCTCCTTCAGAGCGGGGGGTTTAGCACAGATACGCAGTATTTT. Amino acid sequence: CASSPLLQSGGFSTDTQYF. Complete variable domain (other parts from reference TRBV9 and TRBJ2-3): DSGVTQTPKHLITATGQRVTLRCSPRSGDLSVYWYQQSLDQGLQFLIQYYNGEERAKGNILERFSAQQFPDLHSELNLSSLELGDSALYFCASSPLLQSGGFSTDTQYFGPGTRLTVL.

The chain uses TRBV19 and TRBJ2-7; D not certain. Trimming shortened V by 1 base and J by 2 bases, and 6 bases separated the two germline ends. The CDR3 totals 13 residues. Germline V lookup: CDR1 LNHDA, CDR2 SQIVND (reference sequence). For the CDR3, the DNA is TGTGCCAGTAGTATAGTGGGCACCTACGAGCAGTACTTC. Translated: CASSIVGTYEQYF.

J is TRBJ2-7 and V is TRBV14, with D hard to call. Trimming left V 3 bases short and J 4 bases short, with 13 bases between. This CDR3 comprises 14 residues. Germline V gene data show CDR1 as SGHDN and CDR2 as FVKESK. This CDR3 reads CASSHVQEIYEQYF. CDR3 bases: TGTGCCAGCAGCCATGTTCAAGAGATATACGAGCAGTACTTC. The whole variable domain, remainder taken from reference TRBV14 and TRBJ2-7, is EAGVTQFPSHSVIEKGQTVTLRCDPISGHDNLYWYRRVMGKEIKFLLHFVKESKQDESGMPNNRFLAERTGGTYSTLKVQPAELEDSGVYFCASSHVQEIYEQYFGPGTRLTVT.

CDR3 sequence: CASRIVAGGQETQYF. In nucleotides, the CDR3 is TGTGCCAGCAGGATAGTAGCGGGGGGCCAAGAGACCCAGTACTTC. The chain uses TRBV28 and TRBJ2-5, with TRBD2 matching 10 bases. The CDR3 spans 15 residues. V was clipped by 6 bases and J by 1 base; unmatched bases: 5. Germline V gives CDR1 MDHEN, CDR2 SYDVKM.

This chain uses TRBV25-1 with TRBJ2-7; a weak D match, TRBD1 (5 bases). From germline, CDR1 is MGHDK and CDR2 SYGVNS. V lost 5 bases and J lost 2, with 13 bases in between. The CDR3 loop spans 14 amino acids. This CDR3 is CASSKHDSAYEQYF. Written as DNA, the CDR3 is TGTGCCAGCAGTAAACACGACAGTGCCTACGAGCAGTACTTC.

CDR3 amino acids: CASSGGQGNYGYTF. The CDR3 coding sequence is TGTGCCAGCAGCGGAGGACAGGGAAACTATGGCTACACCTTC. The rearrangement uses TRBV2 and TRBJ1-2, with TRBD1 matching over 8 bases. V shed 6 bases and J 2 bases; nucleotides not matched to a gene: 5. The CDR3 covers 14 residues. Germline CDR1 is SNHLY and CDR2 is FYNNEI.

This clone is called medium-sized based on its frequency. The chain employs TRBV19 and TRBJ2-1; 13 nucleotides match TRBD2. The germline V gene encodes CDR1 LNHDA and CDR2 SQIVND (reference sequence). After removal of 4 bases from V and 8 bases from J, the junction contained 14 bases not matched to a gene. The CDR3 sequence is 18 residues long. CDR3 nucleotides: TGTGCCAGTAGTAGGATTCCCGGGACTAGCGGGGTTACGGATGAGCAGTTCTTC. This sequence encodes CASSRIPGTSGVTDEQFF.

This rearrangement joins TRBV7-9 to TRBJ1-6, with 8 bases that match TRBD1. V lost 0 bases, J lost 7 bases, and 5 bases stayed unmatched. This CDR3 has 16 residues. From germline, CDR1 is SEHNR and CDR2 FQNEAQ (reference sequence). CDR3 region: CASSLAPGQANSPLHF. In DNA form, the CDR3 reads TGTGCCAGCAGCTTAGCTCCGGGACAGGCCAATTCACCCCTCCACTTT.

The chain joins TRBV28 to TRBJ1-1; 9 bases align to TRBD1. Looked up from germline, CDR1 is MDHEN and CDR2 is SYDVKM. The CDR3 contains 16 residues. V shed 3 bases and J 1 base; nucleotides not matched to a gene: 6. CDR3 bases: TGTGCCAGCAGTTTGCTACCGGGACAGGGGAACACTGAAGCTTTCTTT. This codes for CASSLLPGQGNTEAFF.

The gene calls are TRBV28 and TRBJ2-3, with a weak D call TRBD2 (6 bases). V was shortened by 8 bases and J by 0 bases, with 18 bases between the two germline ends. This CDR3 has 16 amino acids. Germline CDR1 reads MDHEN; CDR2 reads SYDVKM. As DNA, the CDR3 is TGTGCCAGCCTATCCCCCCCCGGGACTAGCACAGATACGCAGTATTTT. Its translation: CASLSPPGTSTDTQYF. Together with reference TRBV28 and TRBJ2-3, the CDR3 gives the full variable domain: DVKVTQSSRYLVKRTGEKVFLECVQDMDHENMFWYRQDPGLGLRLIYFSYDVKMKEKGDIPEGYSVSREKKERFSLILESASTNQTSMYLCASLSPPGTSTDTQYFGPGTRLTVL.

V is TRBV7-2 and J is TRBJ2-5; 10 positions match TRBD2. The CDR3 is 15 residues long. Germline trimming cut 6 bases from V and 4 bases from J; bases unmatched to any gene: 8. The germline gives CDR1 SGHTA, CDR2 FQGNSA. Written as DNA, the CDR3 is TGTGCCAGCAGACCTCCGGGACTAGCGTTAGAGACCCAGTACTTC. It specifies CASRPPGLALETQYF. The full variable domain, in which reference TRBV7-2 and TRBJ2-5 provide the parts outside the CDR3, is GAGVSQSPSNKVTEKGKDVELRCDPISGHTALYWYRQSLGQGLEFLIYFQGNSAPDKSGLPSDRFSAERTGGSVSTLTIQRTQQEDSAVYLCASRPPGLALETQYFGPGTRLLVL.

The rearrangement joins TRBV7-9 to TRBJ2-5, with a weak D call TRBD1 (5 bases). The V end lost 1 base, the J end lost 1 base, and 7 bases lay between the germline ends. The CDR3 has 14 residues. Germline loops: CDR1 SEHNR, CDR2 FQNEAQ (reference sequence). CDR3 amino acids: CASSLDRFQETQYF. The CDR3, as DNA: TGTGCCAGCAGCTTAGACAGGTTCCAAGAGACCCAGTACTTC.

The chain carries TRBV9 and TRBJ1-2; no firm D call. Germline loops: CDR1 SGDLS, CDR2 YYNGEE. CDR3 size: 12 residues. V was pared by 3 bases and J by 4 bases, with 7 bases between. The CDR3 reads CASSAGTYGYTF. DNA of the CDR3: TGTGCCAGCAGCGCGGGAACCTATGGCTACACCTTC.

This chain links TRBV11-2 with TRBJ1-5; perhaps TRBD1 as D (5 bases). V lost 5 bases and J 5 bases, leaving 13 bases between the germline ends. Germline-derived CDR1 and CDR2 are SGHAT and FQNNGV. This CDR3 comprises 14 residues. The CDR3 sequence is CASSPGTSHQPQHF. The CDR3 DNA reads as TGTGCCAGCAGCCCCGGGACTTCCCATCAGCCCCAGCATTTT.

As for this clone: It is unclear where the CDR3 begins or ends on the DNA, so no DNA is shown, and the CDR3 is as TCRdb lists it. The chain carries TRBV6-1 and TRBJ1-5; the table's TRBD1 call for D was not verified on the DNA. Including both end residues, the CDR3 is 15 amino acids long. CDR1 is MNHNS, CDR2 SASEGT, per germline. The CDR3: CASSRAGQGYQPQHF.

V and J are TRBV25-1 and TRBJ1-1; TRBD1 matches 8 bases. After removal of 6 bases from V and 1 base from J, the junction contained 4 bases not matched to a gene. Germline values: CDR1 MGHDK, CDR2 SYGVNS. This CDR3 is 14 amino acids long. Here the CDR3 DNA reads TGTGCCAGCAGGAGGACAGGGACGAACACTGAAGCTTTCTTT. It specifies CASRRTGTNTEAFF. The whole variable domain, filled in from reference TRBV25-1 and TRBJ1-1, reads EADIYQTPRYLVIGTGKKITLECSQTMGHDKMYWYQQDPGMELHLIHYSYGVNSTEKGDLSSESTVSRIRTEHFPLTLESARPSHTSQYLCASRRTGTNTEAFFGQGTRLTVV.

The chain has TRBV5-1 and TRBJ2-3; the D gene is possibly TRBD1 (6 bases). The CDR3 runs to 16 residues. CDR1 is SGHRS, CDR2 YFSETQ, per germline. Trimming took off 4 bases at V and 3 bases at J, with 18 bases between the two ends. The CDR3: CASSKRQVGETDTQYF. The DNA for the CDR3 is TGCGCCAGCAGCAAGCGACAGGTGGGCGAAACAGATACGCAGTATTTT.

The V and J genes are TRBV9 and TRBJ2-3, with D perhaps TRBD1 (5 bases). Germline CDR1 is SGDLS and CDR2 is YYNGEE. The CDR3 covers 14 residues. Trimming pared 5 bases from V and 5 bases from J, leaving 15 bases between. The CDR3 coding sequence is TGTGCCAGCAGTTTGGGGCAGGGATTAGATACGCAGTATTTT. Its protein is CASSLGQGLDTQYF.

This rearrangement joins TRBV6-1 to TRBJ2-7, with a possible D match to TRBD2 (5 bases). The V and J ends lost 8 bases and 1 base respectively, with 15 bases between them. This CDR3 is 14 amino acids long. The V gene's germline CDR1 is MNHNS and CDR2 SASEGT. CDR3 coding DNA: TGTGCCAGCGGAGACTTGGACTGGTCCTACGAGCAGTACTTC. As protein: CASGDLDWSYEQYF.

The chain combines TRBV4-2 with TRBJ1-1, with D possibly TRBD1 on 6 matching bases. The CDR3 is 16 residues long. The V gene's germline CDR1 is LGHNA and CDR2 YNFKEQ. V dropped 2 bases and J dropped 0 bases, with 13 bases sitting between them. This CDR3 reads CASSQWTVDMNTEAFF. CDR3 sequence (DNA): TGTGCCAGCAGCCAATGGACAGTCGACATGAACACTGAAGCTTTCTTT.

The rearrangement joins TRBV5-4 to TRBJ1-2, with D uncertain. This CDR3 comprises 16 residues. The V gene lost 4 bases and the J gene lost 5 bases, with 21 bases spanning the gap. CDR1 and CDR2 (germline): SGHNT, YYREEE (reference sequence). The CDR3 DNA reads TGTGCCAGCAGCCTTGGTTCCGTTAGATCCGGTTATGGCTACACCTTC. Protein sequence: CASSLGSVRSGYGYTF.

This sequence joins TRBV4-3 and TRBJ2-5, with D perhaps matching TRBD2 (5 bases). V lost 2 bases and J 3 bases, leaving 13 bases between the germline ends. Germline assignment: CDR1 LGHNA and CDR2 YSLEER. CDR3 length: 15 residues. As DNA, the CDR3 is TGCGCCAGCAGCCAATCCTTCGGAGCGGAAGAGACCCAGTACTTC. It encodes CASSQSFGAEETQYF.

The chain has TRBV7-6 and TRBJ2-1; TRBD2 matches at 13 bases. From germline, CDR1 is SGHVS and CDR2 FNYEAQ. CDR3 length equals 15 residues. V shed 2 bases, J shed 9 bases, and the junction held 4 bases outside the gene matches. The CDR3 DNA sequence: TGTGCCAGCAGCTTATCAGGACTAGCGGGAGTTGAGCAGTTCTTC. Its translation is CASSLSGLAGVEQFF.

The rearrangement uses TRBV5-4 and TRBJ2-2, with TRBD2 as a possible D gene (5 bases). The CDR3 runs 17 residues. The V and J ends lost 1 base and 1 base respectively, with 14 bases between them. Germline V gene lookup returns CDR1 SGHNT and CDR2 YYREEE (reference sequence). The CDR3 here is CASSLSPTGRNTGELFF. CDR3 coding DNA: TGTGCCAGCAGCTTGTCACCCACGGGGAGGAACACCGGGGAGCTGTTTTTT.

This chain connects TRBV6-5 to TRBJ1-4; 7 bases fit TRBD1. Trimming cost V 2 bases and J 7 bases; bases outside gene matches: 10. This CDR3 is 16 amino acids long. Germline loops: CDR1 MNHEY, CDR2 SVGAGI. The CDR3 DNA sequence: TGTGCCAGCAGTTACCACCACAGGGGACGGGGTGAAAAACTGTTTTTT. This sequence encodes CASSYHHRGRGEKLFF.

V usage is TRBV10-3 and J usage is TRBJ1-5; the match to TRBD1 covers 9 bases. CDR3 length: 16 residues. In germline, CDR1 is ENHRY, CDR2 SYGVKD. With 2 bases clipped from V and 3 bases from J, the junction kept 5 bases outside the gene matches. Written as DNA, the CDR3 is TGTGCCATCAGTGAGGGGACAGGGATACTCAATCAGCCCCAGCATTTT. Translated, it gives CAISEGTGILNQPQHF.

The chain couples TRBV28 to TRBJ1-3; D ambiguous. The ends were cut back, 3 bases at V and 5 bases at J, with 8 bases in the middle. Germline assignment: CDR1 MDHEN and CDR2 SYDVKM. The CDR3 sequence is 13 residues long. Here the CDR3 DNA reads TGTGCCAGCAGTTTTCCGTCCCGAAACACCATATATTTT. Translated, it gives CASSFPSRNTIYF. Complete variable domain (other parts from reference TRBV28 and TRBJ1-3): DVKVTQSSRYLVKRTGEKVFLECVQDMDHENMFWYRQDPGLGLRLIYFSYDVKMKEKGDIPEGYSVSREKKERFSLILESASTNQTSMYLCASSFPSRNTIYFGEGSWLTVV.

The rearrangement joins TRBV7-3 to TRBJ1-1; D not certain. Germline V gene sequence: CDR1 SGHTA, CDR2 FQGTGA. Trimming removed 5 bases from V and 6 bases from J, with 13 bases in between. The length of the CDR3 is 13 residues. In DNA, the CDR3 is TGTGCCAGCAGCATCACCGGGGTTGCTGAAGCTTTCTTT. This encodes CASSITGVAEAFF.

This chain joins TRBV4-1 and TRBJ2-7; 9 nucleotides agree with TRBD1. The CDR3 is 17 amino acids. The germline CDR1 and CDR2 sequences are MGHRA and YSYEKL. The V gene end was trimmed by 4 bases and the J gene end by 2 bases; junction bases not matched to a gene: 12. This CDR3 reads CASSLWSGQGFTYEQYF. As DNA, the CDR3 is TGCGCCAGCAGCCTTTGGTCGGGACAGGGATTCACCTACGAGCAGTACTTC.